This is a list of T cell receptor beta chains from one sample in a study of spatial heterogeneity in lung cancer. TCRdb reanalysed the 5' RACE reads using MiXCR and keeps one entry per CDR3 protein. Seen here are under 10,000 distinct CDR3 sequences, more than 4.5% observed once, and the top ten hold around 39%. The sample in question was PBMCs, obtained at surgery. The receptors originated from a male donor with early-stage non-small cell lung cancer. The CDR3 runs from the conserved cysteine through the conserved F or W. The order of the fields is V gene, J gene, CDR3 protein.

V: TRBV7-9; J: TRBJ1-1; CDR3: CASSFLTGGMNTEAFF
V: TRBV7-9; J: TRBJ1-1; CDR3: CASSLGEGGHTEAFF
V: TRBV12-3/TRBV12-4; J: TRBJ1-2; CDR3: CASSFTGTGYTF
V: TRBV7-2; J: TRBJ2-7; CDR3: CASSLEILGGAYEQYF
V: TRBV5-1; J: TRBJ1-2; CDR3: CASSFGGHSNYGYTF
V: TRBV28; J: TRBJ1-2; CDR3: CASSLSDSYGYTF
V: TRBV12-3/TRBV12-4; J: TRBJ2-1; CDR3: CASSLALTSGGPDNEQFF
V: TRBV3-1; J: TRBJ2-7; CDR3: CASSQPGYEQYF
V: TRBV7-8; J: TRBJ2-1; CDR3: CASSLAGALYNEQFF
V: TRBV9; J: TRBJ1-2; CDR3: CASSPRGKQTYGYTF
V: TRBV29-1; J: TRBJ1-1; CDR3: CSGADGPGLFF
V: TRBV29-1; J: TRBJ2-1; CDR3: CSVLPTRVNEQFF
V: TRBV7-9; J: TRBJ2-7; CDR3: CASSPQGGNLFEQYF
V: TRBV6-5; J: TRBJ2-5; CDR3: CASSYFPLAGGQETQYF
V: TRBV12-3/TRBV12-4; J: TRBJ2-1; CDR3: CASSRPVSSYNEQFF
V: TRBV5-6; J: TRBJ1-1; CDR3: CASSLINTEAFF
V: TRBV20-1; J: TRBJ1-6; CDR3: CSARTVYNSPLHF
V: TRBV6-5; J: TRBJ2-1; CDR3: CASSYSRLVGNEQFF
V: TRBV7-8; J: TRBJ2-1; CDR3: CASSLFGSSYNEQFF
V: TRBV2; J: TRBJ2-2; CDR3: CASSDWTGELFF
V: TRBV13; J: TRBJ2-1; CDR3: CASSLVSTASYNEQFF
V: TRBV7-2; J: TRBJ2-7; CDR3: CASSYGTLSSYEQYF
V: TRBV19; J: TRBJ2-3; CDR3: CATAGGLTDTQYF
V: TRBV10-3; J: TRBJ2-3; CDR3: CAISERGTSTDTQYF
V: TRBV2; J: TRBJ2-1; CDR3: CASSEAGGRGEQFF
V: TRBV6-1; J: TRBJ1-1; CDR3: CASRDRGDTEAFF
V: TRBV20-1; J: TRBJ2-7; CDR3: CSGQGGFYEQYF
V: TRBV28; J: TRBJ2-1; CDR3: CASSFPQRRGQFF
V: TRBV12-3/TRBV12-4; J: TRBJ1-2; CDR3: CASSPGGYGYTF
V: TRBV10-3; J: TRBJ2-1; CDR3: CAISRTSEGEQFF
V: TRBV7-9; J: TRBJ2-3; CDR3: CASSWTSGGATDTQYF
V: TRBV5-6; J: TRBJ1-1; CDR3: CASSYDGGAEAFF
V: TRBV5-5; J: TRBJ2-7; CDR3: CASSIGQAYEQYF
V: TRBV19; J: TRBJ2-1; CDR3: CASSLRGARNEQFF
V: TRBV29-1; J: TRBJ1-1; CDR3: CSVWDRDNTEAFF
V: TRBV11-2; J: TRBJ1-1; CDR3: CASSPTGAGEAFF
V: TRBV9; J: TRBJ1-5; CDR3: CASSPTLGGPGQPQHF
V: TRBV7-9; J: TRBJ2-7; CDR3: CASSFTSGTYEQYF
V: TRBV20-1; J: TRBJ2-3; CDR3: CSATRSGRVLFTDTQYF
V: TRBV4-1; J: TRBJ2-7; CDR3: CASSPQRVSYEQYF
V: TRBV6-5; J: TRBJ2-1; CDR3: CASSYYDPSRALHNNEQFF
V: TRBV19; J: TRBJ2-1; CDR3: CASRTDRGTYNEQFF
V: TRBV4-2; J: TRBJ2-2; CDR3: CASSPSMVGGTGELFF
V: TRBV7-9; J: TRBJ2-2; CDR3: CASSQGELFF
V: TRBV27; J: TRBJ1-2; CDR3: CASSSLQGANYGYTF
V: TRBV7-6; J: TRBJ2-7; CDR3: CASSPIAGGSYEQYF
V: TRBV10-3; J: TRBJ2-2; CDR3: CAIKGGADTGELFF
V: TRBV18; J: TRBJ2-2; CDR3: CASSPMGSGELFF
V: TRBV29-1; J: TRBJ2-1; CDR3: CSVSPLGARNEQFF
V: TRBV4-2; J: TRBJ2-5; CDR3: CASSQPPSSGETQYF
V: TRBV11-2; J: TRBJ2-7; CDR3: CASSLRDRGSYEQYF
V: TRBV29-1; J: TRBJ1-1; CDR3: CSVHRSAEAFF
V: TRBV6-2/TRBV6-3; J: TRBJ2-5; CDR3: CASRPGQGPQGLFF
V: TRBV6-2/TRBV6-3; J: TRBJ2-1; CDR3: CASSPSNEQFF
V: TRBV2; J: TRBJ2-5; CDR3: CASTGKREETQYF
V: TRBV2; J: TRBJ1-2; CDR3: CASSPRGSSYGYTF
V: TRBV20-1; J: TRBJ2-3; CDR3: CSAPGPTGDTQYF